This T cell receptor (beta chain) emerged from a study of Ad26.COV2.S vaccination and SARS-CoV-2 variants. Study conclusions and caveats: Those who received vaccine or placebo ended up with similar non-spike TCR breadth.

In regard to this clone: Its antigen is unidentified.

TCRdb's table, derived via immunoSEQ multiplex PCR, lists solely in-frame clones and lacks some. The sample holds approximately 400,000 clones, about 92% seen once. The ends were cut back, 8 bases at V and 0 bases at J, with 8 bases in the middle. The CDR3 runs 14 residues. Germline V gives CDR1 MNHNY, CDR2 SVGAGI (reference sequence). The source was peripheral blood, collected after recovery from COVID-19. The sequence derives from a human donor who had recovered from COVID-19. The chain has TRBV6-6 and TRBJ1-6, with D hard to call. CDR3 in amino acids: CASLVRSYNSPLHF. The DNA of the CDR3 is TGTGCCAGCCTGGTGCGCTCCTATAATTCACCCCTCCACTTT.